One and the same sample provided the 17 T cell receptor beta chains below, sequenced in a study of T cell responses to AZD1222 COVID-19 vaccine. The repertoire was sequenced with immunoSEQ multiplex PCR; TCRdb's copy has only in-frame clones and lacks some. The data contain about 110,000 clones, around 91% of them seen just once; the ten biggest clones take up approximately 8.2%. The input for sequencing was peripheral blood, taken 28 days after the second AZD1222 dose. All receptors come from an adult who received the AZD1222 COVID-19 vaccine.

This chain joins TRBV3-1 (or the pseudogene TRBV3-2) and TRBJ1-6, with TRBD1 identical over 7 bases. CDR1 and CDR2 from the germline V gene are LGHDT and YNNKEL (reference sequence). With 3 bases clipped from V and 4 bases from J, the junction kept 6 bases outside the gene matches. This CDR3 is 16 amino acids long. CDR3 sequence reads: CASSHLRDSYNSPLHF. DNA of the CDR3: TGTGCCAGCAGCCACCTCCGGGACAGTTATAATTCACCCCTCCACTTT.

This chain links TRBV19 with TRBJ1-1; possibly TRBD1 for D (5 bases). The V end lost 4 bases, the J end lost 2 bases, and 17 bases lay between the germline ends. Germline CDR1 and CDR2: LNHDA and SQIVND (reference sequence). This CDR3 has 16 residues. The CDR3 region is CASSKPGGLVNTEAFF. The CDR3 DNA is TGTGCCAGTAGTAAACCGGGGGGTTTGGTTAACACTGAAGCTTTCTTT.

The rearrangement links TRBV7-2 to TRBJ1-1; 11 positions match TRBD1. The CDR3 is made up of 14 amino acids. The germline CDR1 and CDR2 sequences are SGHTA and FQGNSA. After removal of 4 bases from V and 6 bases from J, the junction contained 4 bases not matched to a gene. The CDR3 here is CASSWDRGTPEAFF. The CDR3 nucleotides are TGTGCCAGCAGCTGGGACAGGGGGACCCCTGAAGCTTTCTTT.

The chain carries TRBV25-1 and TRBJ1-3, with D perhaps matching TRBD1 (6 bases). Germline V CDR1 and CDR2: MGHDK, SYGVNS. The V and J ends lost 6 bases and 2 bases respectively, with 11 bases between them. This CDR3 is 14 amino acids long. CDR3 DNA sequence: TGTGCCAGCAGCCTACAGGGTGCTGGAAACACCATATATTTT. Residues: CASSLQGAGNTIYF.

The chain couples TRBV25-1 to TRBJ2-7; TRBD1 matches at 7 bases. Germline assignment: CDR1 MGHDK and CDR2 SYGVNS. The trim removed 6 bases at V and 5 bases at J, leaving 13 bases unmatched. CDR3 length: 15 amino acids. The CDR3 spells CASSDPGQGDNEQYF. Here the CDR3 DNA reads TGTGCCAGCAGCGACCCCGGGCAGGGGGATAACGAGCAGTACTTC.

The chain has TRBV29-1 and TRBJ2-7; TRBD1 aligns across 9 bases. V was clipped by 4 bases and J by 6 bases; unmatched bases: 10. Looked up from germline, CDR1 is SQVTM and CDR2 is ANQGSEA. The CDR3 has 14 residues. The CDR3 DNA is TGCAGCGTTGGCGACTCTGGGACAGGGCGCGAGCAGTACTTC. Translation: CSVGDSGTGREQYF.

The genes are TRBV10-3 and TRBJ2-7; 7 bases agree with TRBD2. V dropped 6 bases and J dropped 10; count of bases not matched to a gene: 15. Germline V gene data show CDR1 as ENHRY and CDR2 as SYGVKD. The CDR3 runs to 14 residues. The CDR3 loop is CAISFGGGPKFQYF. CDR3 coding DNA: TGTGCCATCAGCTTTGGCGGGGGTCCCAAATTCCAGTACTTC.

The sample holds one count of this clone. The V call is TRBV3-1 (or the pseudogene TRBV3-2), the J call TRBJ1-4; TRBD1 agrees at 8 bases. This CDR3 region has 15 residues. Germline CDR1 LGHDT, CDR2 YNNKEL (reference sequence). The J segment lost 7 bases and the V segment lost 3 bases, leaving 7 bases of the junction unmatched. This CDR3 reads CASSQPGQGGEKLFF. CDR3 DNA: TGTGCCAGCAGCCAGCCCGGACAGGGAGGTGAAAAACTGTTTTTT.

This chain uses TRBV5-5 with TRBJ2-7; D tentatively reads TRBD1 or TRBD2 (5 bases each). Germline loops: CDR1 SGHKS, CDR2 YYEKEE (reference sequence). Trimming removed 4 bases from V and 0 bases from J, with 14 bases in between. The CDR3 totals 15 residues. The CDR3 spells CASSRPGRSSYEQYF. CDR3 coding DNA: TGTGCCAGCAGCCGACCGGGACGGAGCTCCTACGAGCAGTACTTC.

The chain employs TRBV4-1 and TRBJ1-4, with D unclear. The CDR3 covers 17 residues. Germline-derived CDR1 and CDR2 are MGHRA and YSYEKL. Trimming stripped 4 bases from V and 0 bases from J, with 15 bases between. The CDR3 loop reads CASSPDGRIATNEKLFF. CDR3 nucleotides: TGCGCCAGCAGCCCGGACGGACGGATAGCAACTAATGAAAAACTGTTTTTT.

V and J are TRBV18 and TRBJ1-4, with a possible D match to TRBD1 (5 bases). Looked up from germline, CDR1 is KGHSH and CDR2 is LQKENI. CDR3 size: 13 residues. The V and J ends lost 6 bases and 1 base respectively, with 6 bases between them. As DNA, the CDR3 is TGTGCCAGCTCTGACAGAACTAATGAAAAACTGTTTTTT. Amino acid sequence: CASSDRTNEKLFF.

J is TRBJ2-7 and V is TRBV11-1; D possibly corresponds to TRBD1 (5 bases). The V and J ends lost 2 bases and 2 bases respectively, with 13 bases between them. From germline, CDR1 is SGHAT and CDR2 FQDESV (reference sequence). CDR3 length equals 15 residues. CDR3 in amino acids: CASSLLQGSTYEQYF. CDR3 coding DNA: TGTGCCAGCAGCTTACTTCAGGGCTCAACCTACGAGCAGTACTTC.

The chain's CDR3 is CASHTDRGMTGELFF. CDR3 sequence (DNA): TGTGCCAGCCACACCGACAGGGGAATGACCGGGGAGCTGTTTTTT. The V call is TRBV2, the J call TRBJ2-2; TRBD1 matches 8 bases. Germline V lookup: CDR1 SNHLY, CDR2 FYNNEI. This CDR3 is built from 15 residues. With 8 bases clipped from V and 5 bases from J, the junction kept 10 bases outside the gene matches. Looking up the rest from reference TRBV2 and TRBJ2-2 gives the full variable domain: EPEVTQTPSHQVTQMGQEVILRCVPISNHLYFYWYRQILGQKVEFLVSFYNNEISEKSEIFDDQFSVERPDGSNFTLKIRSTKLEDSAMYFCASHTDRGMTGELFFGEGSRLTVL.

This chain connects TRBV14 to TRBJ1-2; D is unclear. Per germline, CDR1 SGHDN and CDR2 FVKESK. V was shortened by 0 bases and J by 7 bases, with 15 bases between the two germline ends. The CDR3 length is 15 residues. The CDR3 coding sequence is TGTGCCAGCAGCCAAGACAGGCCTCCTGTGAGTGGCTACACCTTC. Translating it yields CASSQDRPPVSGYTF.

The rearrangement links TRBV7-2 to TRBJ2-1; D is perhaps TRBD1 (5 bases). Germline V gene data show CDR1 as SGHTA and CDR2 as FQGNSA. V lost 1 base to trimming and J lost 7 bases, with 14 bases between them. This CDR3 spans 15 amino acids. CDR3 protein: CASSLGGFMANEQFF. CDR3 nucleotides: TGTGCCAGCAGCTTAGGGGGCTTCATGGCGAATGAGCAGTTCTTC.

The CDR3: CASNPGGPRETQYF. Here the CDR3 DNA reads TGTGCCAGTAACCCGGGGGGGCCTCGGGAGACCCAGTACTTC. The J gene is TRBJ2-5, the V gene TRBV19; 8 positions match TRBD2. Germline V gene data show CDR1 as LNHDA and CDR2 as SQIVND (reference sequence). V was clipped by 7 bases and J by 5 bases; unmatched bases: 9. This CDR3 has 14 residues.

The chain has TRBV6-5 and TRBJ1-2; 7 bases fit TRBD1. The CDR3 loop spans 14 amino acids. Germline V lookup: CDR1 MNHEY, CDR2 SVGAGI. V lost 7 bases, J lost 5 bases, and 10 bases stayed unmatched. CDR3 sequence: CASTMTGWGYGYTF. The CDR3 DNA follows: TGTGCCAGCACCATGACAGGGTGGGGGTATGGCTACACCTTC.